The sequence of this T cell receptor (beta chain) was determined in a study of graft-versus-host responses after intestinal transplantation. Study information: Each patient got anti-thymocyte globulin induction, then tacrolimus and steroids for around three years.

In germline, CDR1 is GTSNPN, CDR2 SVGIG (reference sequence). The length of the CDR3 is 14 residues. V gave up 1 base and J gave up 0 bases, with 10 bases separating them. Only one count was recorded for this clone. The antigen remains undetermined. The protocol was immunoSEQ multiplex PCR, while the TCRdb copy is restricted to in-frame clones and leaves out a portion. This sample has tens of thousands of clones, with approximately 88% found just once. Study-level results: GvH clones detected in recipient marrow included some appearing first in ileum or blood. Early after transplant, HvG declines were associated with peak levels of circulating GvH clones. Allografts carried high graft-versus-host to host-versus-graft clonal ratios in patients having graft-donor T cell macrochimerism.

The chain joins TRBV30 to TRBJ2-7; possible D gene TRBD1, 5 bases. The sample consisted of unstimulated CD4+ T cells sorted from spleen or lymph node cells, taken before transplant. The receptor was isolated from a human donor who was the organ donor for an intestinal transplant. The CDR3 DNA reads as TGTGCCTGGAGTGGGGAAGACAGCTCCTACGAGCAGTACTTC. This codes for CAWSGEDSSYEQYF.